This TCR beta chain was sequenced in a study of blood T cell repertoires in COVID-19. The CDR3 sequence is 13 residues long. The V and J ends lost 4 bases and 4 bases, in that order; junction bases with no gene match: 1. CDR1 is SGHRS and CDR2 is YFSETQ in the germline V gene. How the authors handled the data: Researchers report that nucleated cell counts were estimated from reference gene primer amplification. Method: immunoSEQ multiplex PCR; TCRdb's copy keeps in-frame clones and lacks some. V, J and clone size are those of that table, while D and trimming were read from the DNA. Of about 250,000 clones listed, 70% to 90% are singletons.

The specimen was peripheral blood. The V call is TRBV5-1, the J call TRBJ1-1; 10 nucleotides agree with TRBD1. The sequence derives from a man older than 75 with acute or convalescent COVID-19. The CDR3 here is CASSGDRGTEAFF. CDR3 nucleotides: TGCGCCAGCAGCGGGGACAGGGGCACTGAAGCTTTCTTT.